The next 21 T cell receptor beta chains were all read from a single sample in a study of T cell responses to AZD1222 COVID-19 vaccine. The assay was immunoSEQ multiplex PCR, and TCRdb's table has in-frame clones only and misses some. The repertoire holds 150,000 to 200,000 clones, with roughly 93% as singletons. The source was peripheral blood, collected on day 0 of AZD1222 vaccination. Every receptor here comes from an adult in good health.

This chain connects TRBV18 to TRBJ1-2; no reliable D call. Trimming shortened V by 2 bases and J by 7 bases, and 5 bases separated the two germline ends. This CDR3 is 11 amino acids long. CDR1 is KGHSH, CDR2 LQKENI, per germline. The CDR3 protein is CASSPGAGYTF. CDR3 DNA: TGTGCCAGCTCACCAGGTGCTGGCTACACCTTC.

Remarks on this clone: Other DNA sequences of this sample code for an identical CDR3. The chain employs TRBV19 and TRBJ1-1; D is unresolved. The CDR3 has 11 amino acids. V was pared by 9 bases and J by 1 base, with 6 bases between. Germline V gene data show CDR1 as LNHDA and CDR2 as SQIVND (reference sequence). The CDR3 DNA reads as TGTGCCAGCTCAGGGAACACTGAAGCTTTCTTT. Its translation: CASSGNTEAFF. Filled out from reference TRBV19 and TRBJ1-1, the complete variable domain reads DGGITQSPKYLFRKEGQNVTLSCEQNLNHDAMYWYRQDPGQGLRLIYYSQIVNDFQKGDIAEGYSVSREKKESFPLTVTSAQKNPTAFYLCASSGNTEAFFGQGTRLTVV.

Only a few counts were recorded for this clone. V and J are TRBV19 and TRBJ2-6; 7 bases are shared with TRBD2. The germline V gene has CDR1 LNHDA and CDR2 SQIVND (reference sequence). Germline trimming cut 11 bases from V and 0 bases from J; bases unmatched to any gene: 7. CDR3 length equals 15 residues. CDR3 protein: CASLWGGSGANVLTF. The CDR3 DNA is TGTGCCTCCCTATGGGGGGGCTCTGGGGCCAACGTCCTGACTTTC.

V and J are TRBV7-8 and TRBJ1-6; no reliable D call. This CDR3 has 15 amino acids. V was pared by 5 bases and J by 4 bases, with 12 bases between. Germline V lookup: CDR1 SGHVS, CDR2 FQNEAQ. The chain's CDR3 is CASSTTTGYNSPLHF. As DNA, the CDR3 is TGTGCCAGCAGCACAACGACGGGTTATAATTCACCCCTCCACTTT.

The CDR3 bases are TGTGCCAGCAGCTTAGGGAACAGGGTCAATCAGCCCCAGCATTTT. Its protein product is CASSLGNRVNQPQHF. The gene calls are TRBV5-6 and TRBJ1-5, with a weak D call TRBD1 (6 bases). Trimming removed 2 bases from V and 3 bases from J, with 12 bases in between. Germline-derived CDR1 and CDR2 are SGHDT and YYEEEE. The CDR3 covers 15 residues.

V and J are TRBV7-9 and TRBJ1-2; no clear D gene. The germline V gene has CDR1 SEHNR and CDR2 FQNEAQ (reference sequence). Trimming cost V 8 bases and J 8 bases, with 12 bases left between them. This CDR3 is 11 amino acids long. The CDR3 coding sequence is TGTGCCAGCTCACCAGCGGAGGGCTACACCTTC. Protein: CASSPAEGYTF.

This chain joins TRBV3-1 (or the pseudogene TRBV3-2) and TRBJ1-2, with D possibly matching TRBD1 (6 bases). CDR3 length: 15 residues. Looked up from germline, CDR1 is LGHDT and CDR2 is YNNKEL (reference sequence). V shed 1 base and J shed 3 bases, with 12 bases lying between them. CDR3 sequence reads: CASSQVGGPYYGYTF. Written as DNA, the CDR3 is TGTGCCAGCAGCCAAGTGGGGGGCCCCTACTATGGCTACACCTTC.

The V call is TRBV19, the J call TRBJ2-7; 8 bases fit TRBD1. Germline CDR1 reads LNHDA; CDR2 reads SQIVND (reference sequence). The trim removed 6 bases at V and 5 bases at J, leaving 9 bases unmatched. CDR3 size: 14 residues. CDR3 region: CASSSDRDLDEQYF. The DNA of the CDR3 is TGTGCCAGTAGCTCGGACAGGGACTTGGACGAGCAGTACTTC.

The chain carries TRBV6-1 and TRBJ2-7; no clear D. The V and J ends lost 2 bases and 0 bases respectively, with 11 bases between them. The germline CDR1 and CDR2 sequences are MNHNS and SASEGT. This CDR3 comprises 15 residues. CDR3 sequence reads: CASSELLASSYEQYF. CDR3 DNA: TGTGCCAGCAGTGAACTTCTCGCTAGCTCCTACGAGCAGTACTTC.

This clone appeared a single time. The chain has TRBV11-1 and TRBJ1-2; D remains ambiguous. The V end lost 5 bases, the J end lost 5 bases, and 9 bases lay between the germline ends. Germline V gene lookup returns CDR1 SGHAT and CDR2 FQDESV (reference sequence). The CDR3 loop spans 12 amino acids. CDR3 DNA: TGTGCCAGCAGCCAAAGTGGTTATGGCTACACCTTC. This sequence encodes CASSQSGYGYTF.

The chain has TRBV4-1 and TRBJ2-3; TRBD2 matches at 7 bases. The V gene end was trimmed by 4 bases and the J gene end by 3 bases; junction bases not matched to a gene: 7. The CDR3 spans 15 residues. Germline V CDR1 and CDR2: MGHRA, YSYEKL. Here the CDR3 reads CASSPYSGPTDTQYF. The CDR3, as DNA: TGCGCCAGCAGCCCGTATAGCGGGCCTACAGATACGCAGTATTTT.

The CDR3 region has the DNA TGTGCCAGCAGTCCTCCGGGACAGGGTAATTCACCCCTCCACTTT. Its protein product is CASSPPGQGNSPLHF. The gene calls are TRBV6-5 and TRBJ1-6, with 9 bases matching TRBD1. CDR1 is MNHEY, CDR2 SVGAGI, per germline. V trimming: 5 bases; J trimming: 6 bases; junction bases outside the gene matches: 5. The CDR3 loop spans 15 amino acids.

V and J are TRBV3-1 (or the pseudogene TRBV3-2) and TRBJ2-2; 8 bases agree with TRBD1. The CDR3 totals 14 residues. Germline loops: CDR1 LGHDT, CDR2 YNNKEL (reference sequence). V trimming: 7 bases; J trimming: 5 bases; junction bases outside the gene matches: 6. The CDR3 here is CASTSGTGTGELFF. DNA for the CDR3: TGTGCCAGCACCTCCGGGACAGGAACCGGGGAGCTGTTTTTT.

The gene calls are TRBV3-1 (or the pseudogene TRBV3-2) and TRBJ2-4; D ambiguous. V dropped 4 bases and J dropped 5 bases, with 12 bases sitting between them. The CDR3 loop spans 14 amino acids. CDR1 is LGHDT and CDR2 is YNNKEL in the germline V gene (reference sequence). As DNA, the CDR3 is TGTGCCAGCAGCCCTCGATACGGTCAAAACATTCAGTACTTC. Its translation is CASSPRYGQNIQYF.

This chain joins TRBV10-1 and TRBJ1-2; TRBD1 is a possible D gene (5 bases). The CDR3 is 13 residues long. V lost 6 bases to trimming and J lost 9 bases, with 17 bases between them. The V gene's germline CDR1 is WNHNN and CDR2 SYGVQD (reference sequence). CDR3 region: CASSRDQGGSYTF. As DNA, the CDR3 is TGCGCCAGCAGCCGAGACCAGGGAGGGAGCTACACCTTC.

The chain recombines TRBV28 with TRBJ1-4, with D unclear. The length of the CDR3 is 14 residues. Trimming took off 6 bases at V and 8 bases at J, with 16 bases between the two ends. CDR1 is MDHEN, CDR2 SYDVKM, per germline. Here the CDR3 reads CASSIPSFREKLFF. DNA for the CDR3: TGTGCCAGCAGCATCCCCAGTTTCAGAGAAAAACTGTTTTTT.

The chain combines TRBV3-1 (or the pseudogene TRBV3-2) with TRBJ2-1; 9 bases agree with TRBD2. Germline V gene lookup returns CDR1 LGHDT and CDR2 YNNKEL (reference sequence). This CDR3 is built from 18 residues. With V trimmed by 0 bases and J by 10 bases, 16 bases remained unmatched. The CDR3 sequence is CASSQEEASLAGLLEQFF. CDR3 nucleotides: TGTGCCAGCAGCCAAGAAGAAGCGAGTCTAGCGGGGCTGTTGGAGCAGTTCTTC.

The chain carries TRBV3-1 (or the pseudogene TRBV3-2) and TRBJ1-6; D unresolved. V gave up 4 bases and J gave up 14 bases, with 21 bases separating them. The CDR3 is 15 residues long. Germline loops: CDR1 LGHDT, CDR2 YNNKEL (reference sequence). The CDR3, as DNA: TGTGCCAGCAGCCTAGGCGTCTACGACCCTATGGCCCTCCACTTT. Encoded protein: CASSLGVYDPMALHF.

The CDR3 DNA sequence: TGTGCCAGCAGCTTTACACCACCGGGACAGGAGAACACTGAAGCTTTCTTT. It is translated as CASSFTPPGQENTEAFF. This chain uses TRBV7-6 with TRBJ1-1; TRBD1 matches at 8 bases. In germline, CDR1 is SGHVS, CDR2 FNYEAQ. There are 17 residues in the CDR3. J lost 1 base, V lost 3 bases, and 10 bases had no gene match.

The chain joins TRBV29-1 to TRBJ1-1; unclear D gene. Trimming left V 5 bases short and J 1 base short, with 8 bases between. CDR3 size: 12 residues. Germline CDR1 reads SQVTM; CDR2 reads ANQGSEA. The CDR3 DNA sequence: TGCAGCGTTAAAGGAGCGAACACTGAAGCTTTCTTT. Amino acid sequence: CSVKGANTEAFF.

The chain has TRBV6-5 and TRBJ2-7, with D perhaps TRBD1 (6 bases). Germline CDR1 is MNHEY and CDR2 is SVGAGI. The CDR3 is made up of 12 amino acids. Trimming shortened V by 6 bases and J by 6 bases, and 12 bases separated the two germline ends. CDR3 in DNA: TGTGCCAGCAGGGGAACAGGGCGCGAGCAGTACTTC. Translation gives CASRGTGREQYF.